Listed below are T cell receptor beta chains from one sample, sequenced in a study of post-analysis software for immune sequencing data. TCRdb called the PCR reads again in MiXCR, with one record for every CDR3 protein. Of about half a million distinct CDR3 sequences listed, under 40% are singletons. The sequencing sample was made of blood. Source of these receptors: a girl aged 2-17 years with multiple sclerosis. CDR3s include the opening cysteine and the closing phenylalanine or tryptophan. A D gene is named only where the DNA matches it firmly. Some rows have no size entry. The others give once, few or many, or a class for an expanded clone.

v_gene	j_gene	d_gene	abundance	CDR3nt	CDR3aa
TRBV20-1	TRBJ1-2	.	.	TGCAGTGCGAGCGAGTCGGGGAACTATGGCTACACCTTC	CSASESGNYGYTF
TRBV6-5	TRBJ2-7	.	few	TGTGCCAGCAGTTACTGGGCACAGGGTGGGGACGAGCAGTACTTC	CASSYWAQGGDEQYF
TRBV24-1	TRBJ2-1	TRBD2	few	TGTGCCACCAGTGACCCCCTAGCGGGGGTGGGCTATGAGCAGTTCTTC	CATSDPLAGVGYEQFF
TRBV4-1	TRBJ2-1	.	few	TGCGCCAGCAGCCAAGCGCCGGGACTGCCACAACCTAGCTCCTACAATGAGCAGTTCTTC	CASSQAPGLPQPSSYNEQFF
TRBV15	TRBJ2-1	TRBD2	.	TGTGCCACCAGCAGAAGGCTAGCGGGTGACAATGAGCAGTTCTTC	CATSRRLAGDNEQFF
TRBV14	TRBJ2-3	.	.	TGTGCCAGCAGCCATGGCCCGTTCGATACGCAGTATTTT	CASSHGPFDTQYF
TRBV6-6	TRBJ2-5	.	few	TGTGCCAGCAGTGCGACAACGTCCGGGTTCGAGACCCAGTACTTC	CASSATTSGFETQYF
TRBV7-2	TRBJ2-7	.	many	TGTGCCAGCAGCCAAACCGGACCCTACGAGCAGTACTTC	CASSQTGPYEQYF
TRBV7-8	TRBJ2-1	TRBD2	.	TGTGCCAGCAGCCCTTGGACTAGCGGGGGGCAAGAGACCCAGTTCTTC	CASSPWTSGGQETQFF
TRBV6-1	TRBJ1-5	.	.	TGTGCCAGCAGTGTTACAGGGTTCAATCAGCCCCAGCATTTT	CASSVTGFNQPQHF
TRBV4-1	TRBJ2-5	.	.	TGCGCCAGCAGCCGGAACACCCAAGAGACCCAGTACTTC	CASSRNTQETQYF
TRBV6-6	TRBJ2-7	TRBD1	.	TGTGCCAGCAGTTACCCCGGGACAGGGAGTACCTACGAGCAGTACTTC	CASSYPGTGSTYEQYF
TRBV4-1	TRBJ2-7	TRBD1	.	TGCGCCAGCAGCCAATTTGGACCGGGACAGGGCCACTACGAGCAGTACTTC	CASSQFGPGQGHYEQYF
TRBV6-6	TRBJ1-1	TRBD1	few	TGTGCCAGCAGTTACCCGGGACAGGGGAGCGGTTTTGCTTTCTTT	CASSYPGQGSGFAFF
TRBV11-2	TRBJ1-5	TRBD1	.	TGTGCCAGCAGCCAGGGACAGAGGCATGGTCAGCCCCAGCATTTT	CASSQGQRHGQPQHF
TRBV4-2	TRBJ2-7	TRBD1	.	TGTGCCAGCAGCGGGGGACAGACCTACGAGCAGTACTTC	CASSGGQTYEQYF
TRBV6-6	TRBJ2-3	.	.	TGTGCCAGCAGTCACAGGGACCGCACAGATACGCAGTATTTT	CASSHRDRTDTQYF
TRBV2	TRBJ2-4	.	few	TGTGCCAGCAGCATGGAGGGTATAGCCAAAAACATTCAGTACTTC	CASSMEGIAKNIQYF